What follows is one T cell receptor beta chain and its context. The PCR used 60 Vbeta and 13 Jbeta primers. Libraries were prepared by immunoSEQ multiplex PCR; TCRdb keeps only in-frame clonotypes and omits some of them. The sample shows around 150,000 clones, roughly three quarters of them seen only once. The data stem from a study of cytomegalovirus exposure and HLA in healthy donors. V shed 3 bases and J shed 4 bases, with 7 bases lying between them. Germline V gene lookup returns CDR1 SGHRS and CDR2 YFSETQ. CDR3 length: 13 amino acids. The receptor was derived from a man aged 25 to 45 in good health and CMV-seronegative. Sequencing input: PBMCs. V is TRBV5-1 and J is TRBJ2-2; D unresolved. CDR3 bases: TGCGCCAGCAGCTGGCAAACCACCGGGGAGCTGTTTTTT. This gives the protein CASSWQTTGELFF. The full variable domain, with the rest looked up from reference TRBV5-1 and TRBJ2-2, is KAGVTQTPRYLIKTRGQQVTLSCSPISGHRSVSWYQQTPGQGLQFLFEYFSETQRNKGNFPGRFSGRQFSNSRSEMNVSTLELGDSALYLCASSWQTTGELFFGEGSRLTVL.